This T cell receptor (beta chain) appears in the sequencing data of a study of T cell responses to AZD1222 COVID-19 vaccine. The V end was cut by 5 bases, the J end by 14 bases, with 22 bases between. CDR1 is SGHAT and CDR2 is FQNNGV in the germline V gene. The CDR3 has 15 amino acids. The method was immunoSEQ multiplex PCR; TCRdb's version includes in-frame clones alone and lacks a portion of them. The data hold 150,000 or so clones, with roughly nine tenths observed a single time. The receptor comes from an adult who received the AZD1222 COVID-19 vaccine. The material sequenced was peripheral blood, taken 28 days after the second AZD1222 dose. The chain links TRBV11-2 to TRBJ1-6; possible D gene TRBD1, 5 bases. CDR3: CASSPSRTTVSALHF. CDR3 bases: TGTGCCAGCAGCCCTAGTAGGACAACCGTTTCGGCCCTCCACTTT.